A single T cell receptor (beta chain) is shown here with its context. Participant-reported clinical history was the basis for cohort assignment. The entry originates in a study of blood T cell repertoires in COVID-19. Per the original data handling: For nucleated cells, counts were estimated from reference gene primer amplification. This table comes from immunoSEQ multiplex PCR, and its TCRdb copy is limited to in-frame clones, with some not included. V and J calls and clone size are as listed in that table; D and trimming were resolved from the DNA. The profile covers 250,000 to 350,000 clones, with 85% appearing a single time and roughly 2.6% taken by the ten largest. V was clipped by 2 bases and J by 7 bases, with 11 bases between them. Per germline, CDR1 KGHDR and CDR2 SFDVKD. This CDR3 contains 14 residues.

The sequence was collected from a woman between 45 and 60 years old who had recovered from COVID-19. Specimen: PBMCs or T cells enriched from blood (not recorded which). V gene TRBV24-1 combines with J gene TRBJ1-5; no firm D call. CDR3 nucleotide sequence: TGTGCCACCAGTGATTCCGGTCTAAGCCAGCCCCAGCATTTT. This gives the protein CATSDSGLSQPQHF.